These T cell receptor beta chains were read from a single sample in a study of T cells in narcolepsy. Sequenced by immunoSEQ multiplex PCR; TCRdb stores in-frame clones only, minus some. This sample carries 15,000 to 20,000 clones, around 77% of them seen once, and the ten largest clones take 14%. The sample comprised CD45RA- memory CD8+ T cells from PBMCs. These receptors all come from a human donor with narcolepsy. Each CDR3 is given with its conserved first and last residue. D genes are given only for firm matches. Where a row states a size, it is once, few, many or the class of an expanded clone; other rows omit it.

clone size	D gene	V gene	J gene	CDR3 DNA	CDR3 protein
NA	NA	TRBV25-1	TRBJ2-5	TGTGCCAGCAGTGAATGGCAGCAAGAGACCCAGTACTTC	CASSEWQQETQYF
NA	TRBD1	TRBV7-8	TRBJ1-2	TGTGCCAGCAGCTCCGGCCGGGACAGGGTTTATGGCTACACCTTC	CASSSGRDRVYGYTF
NA	NA	TRBV5-1	TRBJ2-7	TGCGCCAGCAGCTTGGCACACGAGCAGTACTTC	CASSLAHEQYF
NA	TRBD2	TRBV7-9	TRBJ2-3	TGTGCCAGCAGCTTAGCACTAGCGCCCACAGATACGCAGTATTTT	CASSLALAPTDTQYF
NA	NA	TRBV6-5	TRBJ2-7	TGTGCCAGCAGTTACTCAGGAGACTATTCCTACGAGCAGTACTTC	CASSYSGDYSYEQYF
NA	NA	TRBV6-5	TRBJ2-7	TGTGCCAGCAGTTACTCCAGGGCCGGCTTCGAGCAGTACTTC	CASSYSRAGFEQYF
few	TRBD2	TRBV7-8	TRBJ2-1	TGTGCCAGCAGCTTTAGCGGGGGGAGCTCCTACAATGAGCAGTTCTTC	CASSFSGGSSYNEQFF
NA	TRBD1	TRBV7-3	TRBJ2-2	TGTGCCAGCAGCCCCAACAGGGGCACCGGGGAGCTGTTTTTT	CASSPNRGTGELFF
NA	NA	TRBV6-6	TRBJ2-1	TGTGCCAGCAGTTACTCTTCCTACAATGAGCAGTTCTTC	CASSYSSYNEQFF
NA	TRBD1	TRBV6-7	TRBJ1-5	TGTGCCAGCAGTTACTCGACAAACGGACAGGCGATCAATCAGCCCCAGCATTTT	CASSYSTNGQAINQPQHF
NA	TRBD1	TRBV7-6	TRBJ2-6	TGTGCCAGCAGCTTAGAAGGGGGACAGACTAACTCTGGGGCCAACGTCCTGACTTTC	CASSLEGGQTNSGANVLTF
large	NA	TRBV12-5	TRBJ1-5	TGTGCTAGTGGTCCGGCGGGGTGGGGTCAGCCCCAGCATTTT	CASGPAGWGQPQHF
NA	NA	TRBV7-2	TRBJ2-3	TGTGCCAGCAGCTGGCTGGGCGGGGGCACAGATACGCAGTATTTT	CASSWLGGGTDTQYF
NA	NA	TRBV9	TRBJ2-5	TGTGCCAGCAGCGTAGTAGAGGCGTACCAAGAGACCCAGTACTTC	CASSVVEAYQETQYF
NA	NA	TRBV4-1	TRBJ2-1	TGCGCCAGCAGCCAAGGATCCGAATACTCCTACAATGAGCAGTTCTTC	CASSQGSEYSYNEQFF
NA	NA	TRBV19	TRBJ2-5	TGTGCCAGTAGTATAACCTGGCCTGGGGAAAGGGGAGAGACCCAGTACTTC	CASSITWPGERGETQYF
NA	NA	TRBV15	TRBJ1-2	TGTGCCACCTCATTCTCATTCAGGGACGGCTACACCTTC	CATSFSFRDGYTF
NA	NA	TRBV15	TRBJ2-4	TGTGCCACCAGCGGCCGGGAGACCAAAAACATTCAGTACTTC	CATSGRETKNIQYF
once	NA	TRBV5-6	TRBJ2-7	TGTGCCAGCAGCTTCTCGCTTGCAGAATCCTACGAGCAGTACTTC	CASSFSLAESYEQYF
once	NA	TRBV13	TRBJ2-7	TGTGCCAGCAGCTTAGGGGACTTATCCTACGAGCAGTACTTC	CASSLGDLSYEQYF
NA	NA	TRBV9	TRBJ1-1	TGTGCCAGCAGCGTAGCTACAGGGATTGAAGCTTTCTTT	CASSVATGIEAFF
NA	TRBD1	TRBV15	TRBJ1-4	TGTGCCACCAGCAGAGTGGGACAGACTAATGAAAAACTGTTTTTT	CATSRVGQTNEKLFF
NA	NA	TRBV7-2	TRBJ2-1	TGTGCCAGCAGCGTGGGACTTAACAATGAGCAGTTCTTC	CASSVGLNNEQFF
few	NA	TRBV7-9	TRBJ1-1	TGTGCCAGCCCTCCGTCGGGGTTATCGGAGAACACTGAAGCTTTCTTT	CASPPSGLSENTEAFF
once	TRBD1	TRBV12-5	TRBJ1-5	TGTGCTAGTGGAGCCGGGACAGGGGGAAGGGGTGGCAATCAGCCCCAGCATTTT	CASGAGTGGRGGNQPQHF
NA	TRBD1	TRBV5-5	TRBJ2-7	TGTGCCAGCAGCTTGGAGGGGGCGGAACCTAACCCCTACGAGCAGTACTTC	CASSLEGAEPNPYEQYF
NA	TRBD2	TRBV9	TRBJ2-3	TGTGCCAGCAGCGTTAACCGGGGGGAGGATACGCAGTATTTT	CASSVNRGEDTQYF
NA	NA	TRBV6-5	TRBJ2-7	TGTGCCAGCAGCCTCGGGGGTCCTTTGGGCGAGCAGTACTTC	CASSLGGPLGEQYF
medium-sized	TRBD1	TRBV13	TRBJ1-2	TGTGCCAGCAGCTTCCGGGACAGGTCGTTTTTGGATGGCTACACCTTC	CASSFRDRSFLDGYTF